These 7 T cell receptor beta chains were all obtained from the same sample, sequenced in a study of blood T cell repertoires in COVID-19 (TCRdb year 2020). The method behind the library was the immunoSEQ multiplex PCR assay. This is the immuneACCESS table as TCRdb keeps it, with only in-frame sequences that have V and J called. A part of the clones is gone; compared with another copy, unresolved V genes explain less than half, and the rest is unexplained. For this sample the table gives hundreds of thousands of clones, of which roughly 90% were detected only once. About 16% of the sample is taken by the ten largest. Source material: PBMCs or T cells enriched from blood (not recorded which). The receptors shown here come from a man aged 30 to 45 who had been exposed to COVID-19.

The chain combines TRBV6-5 with TRBJ1-2; a possible D gene is TRBD1 (6 bases). The V end lost 8 bases, the J end lost 5 bases, and 15 bases lay between the germline ends. This CDR3 comprises 13 residues. The V gene's germline CDR1 is MNHEY and CDR2 SVGAGI. The CDR3 loop reads CASQIQGRYGYTF. The DNA of the CDR3 is TGTGCCAGCCAGATACAGGGTAGATATGGCTACACCTTC.

Only one count was recorded for this clone. The V gene is TRBV2, the J gene TRBJ1-2, with 10 bases fitting TRBD1. This CDR3 region has 15 residues. The germline gives CDR1 SNHLY, CDR2 FYNNEI. Trimming cost V 5 bases and J 8 bases; bases outside gene matches: 11. The CDR3 protein is CASSTRVGTGEGYTF. The CDR3 region has the DNA TGTGCCAGCAGTACCCGGGTCGGGACAGGGGAGGGCTACACCTTC. Full variable domain (missing parts from reference TRBV2 and TRBJ1-2): EPEVTQTPSHQVTQMGQEVILRCVPISNHLYFYWYRQILGQKVEFLVSFYNNEISEKSEIFDDQFSVERPDGSNFTLKIRSTKLEDSAMYFCASSTRVGTGEGYTFGSGTRLTVV.

The CDR3 spells CASSAHRGPPPFGEQYF. In DNA, the CDR3 is TGTGCCAGCAGTGCGCACAGGGGGCCCCCGCCTTTCGGTGAGCAGTACTTC. The chain uses TRBV27 and TRBJ2-7, with TRBD1 matching over 9 bases. The CDR3 sequence is 17 residues long. Trimming removed 5 bases from V and 7 bases from J; junction bases left unmatched: 18. Germline V gene lookup returns CDR1 MNHEY and CDR2 SMNVEV (reference sequence).

CDR3 sequence reads: CAISESAGVGTDTQYF. The CDR3 bases are TGTGCCATCAGTGAGTCAGCGGGGGTGGGCACAGATACGCAGTATTTT. The chain uses TRBV10-3 and TRBJ2-3; 8 bases match TRBD2. Germline values: CDR1 ENHRY, CDR2 SYGVKD. With 0 bases clipped from V and 1 base from J, the junction kept 3 bases outside the gene matches. The CDR3 contains 16 residues.

The J gene is TRBJ2-1, the V gene TRBV7-2; D is ambiguous. The CDR3 spans 11 residues. Looked up from germline, CDR1 is SGHTA and CDR2 is FQGNSA. Trimming removed 5 bases at V and 14 bases at J, with 13 bases between. CDR3 loop: CASSPTEAEFF. Here the CDR3 DNA reads TGTGCCAGCAGCCCCACCGAGGCAGAGTTCTTC.

The chain links TRBV7-9 to TRBJ2-3; 7 nucleotides match TRBD2. Trimming took 4 bases from V and 6 from J; bases not matched to a gene: 4. The CDR3 loop spans 13 amino acids. Germline V gene lookup returns CDR1 SEHNR and CDR2 FQNEAQ (reference sequence). The CDR3 reads CASSSGGMDTQYF. The CDR3 bases are TGTGCCAGCAGCTCCGGGGGGATGGATACGCAGTATTTT.

The rearrangement uses TRBV7-9 and TRBJ2-1; 7 bases fit TRBD2. Germline lookup yields CDR1 SEHNR and CDR2 FQNEAQ (reference sequence). V lost 1 base and J lost 2; bases outside the gene matches: 2. The CDR3 loop spans 15 amino acids. The CDR3 spells CASSLGGGTYNEQFF. Written as DNA, the CDR3 is TGTGCCAGCAGCTTAGGCGGGGGTACCTACAATGAGCAGTTCTTC.